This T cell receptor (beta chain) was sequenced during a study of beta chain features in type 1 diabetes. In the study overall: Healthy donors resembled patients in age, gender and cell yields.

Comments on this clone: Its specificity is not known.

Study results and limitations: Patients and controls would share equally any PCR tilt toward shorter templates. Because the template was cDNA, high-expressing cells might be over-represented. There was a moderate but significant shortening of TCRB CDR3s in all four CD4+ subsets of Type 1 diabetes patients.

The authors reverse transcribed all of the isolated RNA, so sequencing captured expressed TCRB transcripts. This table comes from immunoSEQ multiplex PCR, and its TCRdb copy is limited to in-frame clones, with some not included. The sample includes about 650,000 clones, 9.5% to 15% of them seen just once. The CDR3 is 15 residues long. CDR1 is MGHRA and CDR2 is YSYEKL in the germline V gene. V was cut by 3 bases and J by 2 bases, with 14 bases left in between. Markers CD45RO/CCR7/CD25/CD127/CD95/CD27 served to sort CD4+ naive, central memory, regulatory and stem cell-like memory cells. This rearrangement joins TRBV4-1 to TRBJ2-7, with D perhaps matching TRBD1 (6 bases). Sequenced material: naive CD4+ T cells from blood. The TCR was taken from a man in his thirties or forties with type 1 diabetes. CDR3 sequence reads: CASSHTGSTAYEQYF. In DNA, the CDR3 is TGCGCCAGCAGCCACACAGGGAGTACGGCCTACGAGCAGTACTTC.